The entry below describes one T cell receptor beta chain. The data are from a study of blood T cell repertoires in COVID-19. Germline lookup yields CDR1 SNHLY and CDR2 FYNNEI. The CDR3 runs to 14 residues. V shed 8 bases and J 3 bases; nucleotides not matched to a gene: 9. Assay used: immunoSEQ multiplex PCR; TCRdb lists only in-frame clones, some missing. This sample carries more than 200,000 clones, around 82% of them seen once, and the ten largest clones take about 2.7%. This chain links TRBV2 with TRBJ2-5; 7 nucleotides line up with TRBD1. The source material was peripheral blood. The sequence came from a woman between 40 and 50 years old with active or convalescent COVID-19. CDR3 in amino acids: CASLRGGSKETQYF. The CDR3 DNA follows: TGTGCCAGCCTGAGAGGGGGCAGCAAAGAGACCCAGTACTTC.